Reported below is one TCR beta chain. These data belong to a study of identifying expanded T cells in peripheral blood. Measured with immunoSEQ multiplex PCR; TCRdb has only the in-frame clones, and not every one. The repertoire holds around 85,000 clones, with approximately 90% as singletons. V lost 6 bases and J lost 5; bases outside the gene matches: 7. The CDR3 runs 14 residues. Germline V lookup: CDR1 MNHEY, CDR2 SMNVEV (reference sequence). The sequencing input was blood. V is TRBV27 and J is TRBJ1-2; TRBD1 matches at 9 bases. This TCR was sampled from a person aged 18-70 years in good health. The CDR3 coding sequence is TGTGCCAGCAGCCCACAGGGGGCAGGGTATGGCTACACCTTC. Protein: CASSPQGAGYGYTF.